The 10 T cell receptor beta chains given below trace back to one sample, sequenced in a study of T cell repertoires in cytomegalovirus infection. From the reads, TCRdb called clonotypes with MiXCR, one entry per CDR3 protein. This sample has about 920,000 distinct CDR3 sequences, with around 32% found just once. Antigens of these TCRs are unknown. This specimen consisted of cultured CD8+ T cells from PBMCs, obtained from culture after CMV antigen stimulation. These receptors were collected from a human donor in good health (CMV status not recorded). Some clones in this sample may be carry-over from other donors' samples.

The V call is TRBV7-9, the J call TRBJ2-7; 7 bases map to TRBD2. Germline CDR1 and CDR2: SEHNR and FQNEAQ (reference sequence). The CDR3 has 12 amino acids. After removal of 5 bases from V and 9 bases from J, the junction contained 7 bases not matched to a gene. CDR3 coding DNA: TGTGCCAGCAGCCAGGACCGCGGGGGGCAGTACGTC. It is translated as CASSQDRGGQYV.

This clonotype was detected only a few times. The chain carries TRBV27 and TRBJ2-3; D tentatively fits TRBD1 or TRBD2 (5 bases each). V gave up 3 bases and J gave up 1 base, with 11 bases separating them. CDR3 length equals 15 residues. CDR1 and CDR2 from the germline V gene are MNHEY and SMNVEV (reference sequence). CDR3 in DNA: TGTGCCAGCAGTTTTGCCGTGGGGGGCACAGATACGCAGTATTTT. Its protein is CASSFAVGGTDTQYF.

This clonotype has a count of ten or more. The gene calls are TRBV12-5 and TRBJ2-7, with 9 bases identical to TRBD1. CDR3 size: 17 residues. Per germline, CDR1 LGHNT and CDR2 FRNRAP. V shed 5 bases, J shed 3 bases, and the junction held 14 bases outside the gene matches. The CDR3 spells CASGDINRGLIFYEQYF. The DNA for the CDR3 is TGTGCTAGTGGTGACATTAACAGGGGGCTAATTTTCTACGAGCAGTACTTC.

There are a few counts of this clonotype. The rearrangement joins TRBV7-6 to TRBJ2-7; possibly TRBD1 for D (5 bases). Per germline, CDR1 SGHVS and CDR2 FNYEAQ. The CDR3 runs 11 residues. The CDR3 is CAGDSFNEQYV. The CDR3 region has the DNA TGTGCAGGAGACAGCTTCAACGAGCAGTACGTC.

In its sample, this clonotype was seen a few times. V usage is TRBV29-1 and J usage is TRBJ1-1, with TRBD1 matching 7 bases. Looked up from germline, CDR1 is SQVTM and CDR2 is ANQGSEA. V lost 8 bases, J lost 4 bases, and 10 bases stayed unmatched. The CDR3 covers 13 residues. The CDR3 loop is CSILTGLGTEAFF. CDR3 in DNA: TGCAGCATCCTGACAGGGCTGGGCACTGAAGCTTTCTTT.

The V gene is TRBV6-5, the J gene TRBJ1-2; 7 bases are shared with TRBD1. The CDR3 is made up of 16 amino acids. The germline V gene has CDR1 MNHEY and CDR2 SVGAGI. With 10 bases clipped from V and 5 bases from J, the junction kept 19 bases outside the gene matches. CDR3 sequence: CATTSIQGGTRYGYTF. CDR3 DNA sequence: TGTGCCACCACCAGTATCCAGGGGGGGACGCGTTATGGCTACACCTTC.

V usage is TRBV27 and J usage is TRBJ1-2, with D tentatively TRBD1 (6 bases). CDR1 MNHEY and CDR2 SMNVEV come from the germline V gene (reference sequence). Trimming shortened V by 0 bases and J by 7 bases, and 21 bases separated the two germline ends. The CDR3 is made up of 17 amino acids. The DNA of the CDR3 is TGTGCCAGCAGTTTATCGATCGGGGGAAGGGGGGTCGGTGGCTACACCTTC. Protein product: CASSLSIGGRGVGGYTF.

This clonotype was found a few times. The chain recombines TRBV10-3 with TRBJ2-7; D is perhaps TRBD1 (6 bases). The CDR3 is made up of 11 amino acids. The germline V and J ends were trimmed by 8 bases and 7 bases, with 12 bases remaining between them. Germline CDR1 and CDR2: ENHRY and SYGVKD. CDR3 sequence: CAIGDTPEQYF. DNA for the CDR3: TGTGCCATCGGGGACACCCCGGAGCAGTACTTC.

This clonotype was observed many times. J is TRBJ1-1 and V is TRBV7-6, with TRBD1 matching 7 bases. The CDR3 totals 16 residues. The germline V gene has CDR1 SGHVS and CDR2 FNYEAQ. The V segment lost 5 bases and the J segment 5 bases; nucleotides outside the gene matches: 14. The CDR3 here is CASSLLGQEVGTEAFF. The CDR3 DNA sequence: TGTGCCAGCAGCCTACTTGGACAGGAGGTTGGGACTGAAGCTTTCTTT.

This clonotype was recorded many times. The chain employs TRBV7-6 and TRBJ1-1; no clear D. Per the germline V gene, CDR1 is SGHVS and CDR2 is FNYEAQ. The CDR3 totals 16 residues. Between the trimmed V and J ends, which lost 6 bases and 0 bases, there was a span of 17 bases. In nucleotides, the CDR3 is TGTGCCAGCAGTTCCCGACCTCCTCCCCTGAACACTGAAGCTTTCTTT. Translated, it gives CASSSRPPPLNTEAFF.